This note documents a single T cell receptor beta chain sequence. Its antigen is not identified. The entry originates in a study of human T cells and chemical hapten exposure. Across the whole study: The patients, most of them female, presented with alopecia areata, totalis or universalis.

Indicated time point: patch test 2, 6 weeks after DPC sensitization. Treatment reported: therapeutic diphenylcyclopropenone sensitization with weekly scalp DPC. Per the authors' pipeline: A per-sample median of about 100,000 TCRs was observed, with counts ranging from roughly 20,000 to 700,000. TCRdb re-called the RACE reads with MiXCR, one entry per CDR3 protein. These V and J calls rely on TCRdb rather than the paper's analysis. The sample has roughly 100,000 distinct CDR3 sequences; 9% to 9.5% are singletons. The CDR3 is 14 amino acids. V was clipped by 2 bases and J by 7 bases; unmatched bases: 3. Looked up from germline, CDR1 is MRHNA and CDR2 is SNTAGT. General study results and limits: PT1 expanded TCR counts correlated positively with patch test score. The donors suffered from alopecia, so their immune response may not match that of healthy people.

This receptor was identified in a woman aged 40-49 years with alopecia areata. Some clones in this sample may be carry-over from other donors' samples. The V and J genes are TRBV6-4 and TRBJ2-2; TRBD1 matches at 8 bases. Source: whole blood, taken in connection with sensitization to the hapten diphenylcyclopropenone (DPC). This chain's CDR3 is CASSDGQGGGELFF. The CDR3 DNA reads TGTGCCAGCAGTGACGGACAGGGTGGCGGGGAGCTGTTTTTT.